The table lists the clone carrying this T cell receptor beta chain with a few counts. The antigen is undetermined. The CDR3 consists of 12 residues. V was pared by 4 bases and J by 3 bases, with 1 base of the junction left unmatched. CDR1 and CDR2 (germline): GTSNPN, SVGIG (reference sequence). This record belongs to a study of shared clonotypes between healthy human individuals. Whole-study results and caveats: Among the subsets, naive ones generally showed larger estimated richness than memory ones.

Each replicate PCR on the sorted subsets used around 200 ng DNA (around 30,000 T cell genomes). Profiled with immunoSEQ multiplex PCR; TCRdb holds only in-frame clones, not every one. Here the sample spans a few million clones, more than 80% being singletons. The chain carries TRBV30 and TRBJ1-1; 8 bases align to TRBD1. The TCR was taken from a young man in good health. The sample was naive CD4+ T cells sorted from blood. Sample subset: CD45RA+ positively selected. The CDR3 reads CAWMDRDTEAFF. The CDR3 DNA reads TGTGCCTGGATGGACAGGGACACTGAAGCTTTCTTT.